This T cell receptor beta chain appears in the sequencing data of a study of T cells in tumors after PD-1 blockade. Study as a whole: Treatment was either pembrolizumab 200 mg every 3 weeks or cemiplimab 350 mg every 2 weeks. Broader study findings: Around 45% of tumor TCR clonotypes were also found in blood.

As to this clone: Its cognate antigen is unknown.

CDR3 length equals 15 residues. Germline-derived CDR1 and CDR2 are KGHSH and LQKENI. The ends were cut back, 4 bases at V and 0 bases at J, with 10 bases in the middle. The assay was immunoSEQ multiplex PCR, and TCRdb's table has in-frame clones only and misses some. The sample includes around 50,000 clones, 70% to 85% of them seen just once. The TCR comes from a human donor with advanced basal cell or squamous cell carcinoma (not recorded which). Source: PBMCs, taken before anti-PD-1 therapy. V gene TRBV18 combines with J gene TRBJ1-3; perhaps TRBD1 as D (6 bases). The CDR3 loop reads CASSQSRGSGNTIYF. DNA for the CDR3: TGTGCCAGCTCACAAAGCAGGGGCTCTGGAAACACCATATATTTT.